This TCR beta chain was retrieved from a study of cytomegalovirus exposure and HLA in healthy donors. Comments on this clone: The target antigen is unknown.

Vbeta (60) and Jbeta (13) primers were used in the PCR. The data were produced by immunoSEQ multiplex PCR, yet TCRdb's version contains in-frame clones alone and is incomplete. The table lists roughly 190,000 clones, around 83% of them singletons, with over 1.5% in the top ten. Germline CDR1 is KGHSH and CDR2 is LQKENI. The V and J ends lost 3 bases and 0 bases, in that order; junction bases with no gene match: 11. CDR3 length equals 18 residues. Whole-study results and caveats: In a later analysis, compared with equally common non-associated chains, HLA-associated beta chains were more expanded. The authors judged a highly shared variant cluster likely a sequencing artifact. Researchers left out some V segments, among them TRBV6-2 and TRBV6-3, as indistinguishable.

Healthy donors of bone marrow made up the group. This receptor was obtained from a man aged 35-49 years in good health and CMV-seropositive. The sequenced sample was PBMCs. The J gene is TRBJ1-3, the V gene TRBV18, with 7 bases lining up with TRBD1. The CDR3 reads CASSPLQGQKNSGNTIYF. In nucleotides, the CDR3 is TGTGCCAGCTCACCGCTACAGGGGCAGAAGAACTCTGGAAACACCATATATTTT.